The clone carrying this T cell receptor beta chain was recorded a few times. Its antigen is unidentified. CDR1 SGDLS and CDR2 YYNGEE come from the germline V gene. The CDR3 is 16 amino acids. J gave up 4 bases and V 2 bases, and 12 bases lay outside the gene matches. This sample stems from a study of cytomegalovirus exposure and HLA in healthy donors. General study results and limits: Among the most significant clusters, several appeared linked to common viral pathogens in a later analysis. The HLA-A and HLA-B alleles of most subjects were reportedly predicted accurately from TCR beta sequences. Cytomegalovirus association was listed for about 160 TCR beta chains.

With 60 Vbeta and 13 Jbeta primers, the PCR was carried out. Method: immunoSEQ multiplex PCR; TCRdb's copy keeps in-frame clones and lacks some. Of around 120,000 clones in the sample, about three quarters are singletons; the top ten hold 6.3%. Source material: PBMCs. This TCR came from a woman in her thirties or forties in good health and CMV-seronegative. This sequence joins TRBV9 and TRBJ2-7; 7 bases match TRBD2. The CDR3, as DNA: TGTGCCAGCAGCGTGAGCTGGGCGGGAGCTCCGTACGAGCAGTACTTC. Translating it yields CASSVSWAGAPYEQYF.